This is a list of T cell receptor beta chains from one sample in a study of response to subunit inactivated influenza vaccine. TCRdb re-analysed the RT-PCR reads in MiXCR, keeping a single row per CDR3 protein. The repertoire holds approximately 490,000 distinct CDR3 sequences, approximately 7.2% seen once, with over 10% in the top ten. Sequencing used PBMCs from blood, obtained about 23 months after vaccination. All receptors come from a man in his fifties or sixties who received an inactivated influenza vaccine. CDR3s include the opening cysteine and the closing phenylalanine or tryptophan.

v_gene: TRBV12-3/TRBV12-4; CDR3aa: CASSFSGSGNTIYF
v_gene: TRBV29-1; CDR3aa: CSVANLLTNTQYF
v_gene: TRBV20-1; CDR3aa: CSARERGASPNEQFF
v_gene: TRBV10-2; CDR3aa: CASSAGTGVYEQYF
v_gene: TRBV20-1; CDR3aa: CSAPDSGRVVETQYF
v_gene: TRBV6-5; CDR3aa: CASSYGRGRETQYF
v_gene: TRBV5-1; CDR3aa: CASNTGQSDNEQFF
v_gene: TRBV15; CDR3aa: CATSDRGAGYGYTF
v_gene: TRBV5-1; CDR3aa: CASSLMGDPEAFF
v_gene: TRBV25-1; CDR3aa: CASSEYVWGTGELFF
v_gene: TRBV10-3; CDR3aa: CAIRNLAGGITGELFF
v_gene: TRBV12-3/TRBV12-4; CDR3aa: CASTLGLLGYTF
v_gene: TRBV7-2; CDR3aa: CASSLPVLGEQYF
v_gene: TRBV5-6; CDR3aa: CASSLELTKEYF
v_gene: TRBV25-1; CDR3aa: CASSTMVDGYTF
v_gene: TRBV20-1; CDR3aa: CSARGVQGDEKLFF
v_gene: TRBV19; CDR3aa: CASSSRAGSTDTQYF
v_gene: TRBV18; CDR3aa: CASSPSREQPQHF
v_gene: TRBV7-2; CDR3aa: CASSYGVYYEQYF
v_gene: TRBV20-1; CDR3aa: CSARDSKAGVGETQYF
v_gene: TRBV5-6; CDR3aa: CASGSAYGAEQYF
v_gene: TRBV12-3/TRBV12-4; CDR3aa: CASSFGVSMIYEQYF
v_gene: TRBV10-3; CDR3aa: CAIRDRQETQYF
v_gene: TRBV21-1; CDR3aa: CASVWGQTGGFSNQPQHF
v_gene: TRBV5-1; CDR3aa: CASSRTSDNEQFF
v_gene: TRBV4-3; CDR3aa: CASSSRIVGTAYNEQFF
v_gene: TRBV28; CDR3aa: CASSRTSGIGELFF
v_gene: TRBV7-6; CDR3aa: CASSLGTSGRFTDTQYF
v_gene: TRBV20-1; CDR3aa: CSATRSDEAFF
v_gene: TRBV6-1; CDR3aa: CASSLGTSGYYEQYF
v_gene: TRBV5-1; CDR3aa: CASSRTRGELFF
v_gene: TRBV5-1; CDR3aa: CASSSPSAVYEQYF
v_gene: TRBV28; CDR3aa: CASSGSPGAPYEQYF
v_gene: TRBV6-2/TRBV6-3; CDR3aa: CASSDPTDEAFF
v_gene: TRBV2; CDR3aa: CASSVGHEQFF
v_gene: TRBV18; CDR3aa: CASSQRTGDPYEQYF